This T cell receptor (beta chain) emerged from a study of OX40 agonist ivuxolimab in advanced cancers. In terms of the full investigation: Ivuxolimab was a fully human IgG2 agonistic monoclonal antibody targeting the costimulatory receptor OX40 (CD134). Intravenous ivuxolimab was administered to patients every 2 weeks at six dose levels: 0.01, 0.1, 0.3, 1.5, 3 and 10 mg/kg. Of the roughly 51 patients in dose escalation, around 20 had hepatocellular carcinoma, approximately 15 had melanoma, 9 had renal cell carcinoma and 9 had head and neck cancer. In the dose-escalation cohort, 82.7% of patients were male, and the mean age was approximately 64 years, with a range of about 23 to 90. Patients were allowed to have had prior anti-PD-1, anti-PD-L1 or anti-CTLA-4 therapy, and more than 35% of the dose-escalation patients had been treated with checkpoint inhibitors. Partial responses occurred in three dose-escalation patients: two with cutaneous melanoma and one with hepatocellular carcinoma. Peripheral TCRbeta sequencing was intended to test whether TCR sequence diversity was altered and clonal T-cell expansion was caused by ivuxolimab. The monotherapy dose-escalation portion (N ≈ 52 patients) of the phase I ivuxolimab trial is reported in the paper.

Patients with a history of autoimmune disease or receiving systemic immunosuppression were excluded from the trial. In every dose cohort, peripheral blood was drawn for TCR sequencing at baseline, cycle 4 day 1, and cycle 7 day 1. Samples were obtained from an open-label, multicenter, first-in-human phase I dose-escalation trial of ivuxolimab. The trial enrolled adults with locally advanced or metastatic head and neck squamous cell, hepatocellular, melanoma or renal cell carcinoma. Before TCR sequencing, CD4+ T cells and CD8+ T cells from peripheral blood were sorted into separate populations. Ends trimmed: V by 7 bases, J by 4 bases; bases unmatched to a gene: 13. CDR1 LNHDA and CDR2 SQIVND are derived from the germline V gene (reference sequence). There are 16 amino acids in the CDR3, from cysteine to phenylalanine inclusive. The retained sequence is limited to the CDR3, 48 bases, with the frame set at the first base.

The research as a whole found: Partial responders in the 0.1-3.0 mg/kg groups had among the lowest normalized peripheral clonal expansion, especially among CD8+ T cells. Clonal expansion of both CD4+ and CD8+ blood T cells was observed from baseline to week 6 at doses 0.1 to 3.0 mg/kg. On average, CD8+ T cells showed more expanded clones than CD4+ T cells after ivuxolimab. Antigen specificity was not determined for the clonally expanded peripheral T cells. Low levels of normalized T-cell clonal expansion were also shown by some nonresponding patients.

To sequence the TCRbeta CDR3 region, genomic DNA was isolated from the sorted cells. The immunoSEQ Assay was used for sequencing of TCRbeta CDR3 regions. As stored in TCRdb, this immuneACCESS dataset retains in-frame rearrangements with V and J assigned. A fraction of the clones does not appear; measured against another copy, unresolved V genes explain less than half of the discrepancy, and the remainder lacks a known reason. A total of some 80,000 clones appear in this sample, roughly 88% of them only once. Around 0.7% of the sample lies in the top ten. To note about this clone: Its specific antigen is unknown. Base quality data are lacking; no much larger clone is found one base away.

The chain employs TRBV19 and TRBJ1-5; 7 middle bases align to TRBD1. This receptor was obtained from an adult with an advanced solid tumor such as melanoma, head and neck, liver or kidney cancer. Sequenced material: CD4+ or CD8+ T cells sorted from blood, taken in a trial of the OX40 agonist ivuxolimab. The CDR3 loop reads CASNVYEGARNQPQHF. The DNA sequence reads TGTGCCAGTAACGTTTATGAGGGGGCGAGGAATCAGCCCCAGCATTTT.